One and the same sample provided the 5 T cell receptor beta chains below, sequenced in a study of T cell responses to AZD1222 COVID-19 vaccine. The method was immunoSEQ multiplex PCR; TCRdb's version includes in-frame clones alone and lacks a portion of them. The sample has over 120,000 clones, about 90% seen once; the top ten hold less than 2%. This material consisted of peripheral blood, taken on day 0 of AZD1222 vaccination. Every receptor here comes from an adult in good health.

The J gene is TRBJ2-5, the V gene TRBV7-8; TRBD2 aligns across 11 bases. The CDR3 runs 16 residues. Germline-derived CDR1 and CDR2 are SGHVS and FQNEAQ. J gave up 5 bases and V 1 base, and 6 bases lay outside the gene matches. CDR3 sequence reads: CASSLVSGGARETQYF. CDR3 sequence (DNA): TGTGCCAGCAGCTTAGTTAGCGGGGGGGCCAGGGAGACCCAGTACTTC.

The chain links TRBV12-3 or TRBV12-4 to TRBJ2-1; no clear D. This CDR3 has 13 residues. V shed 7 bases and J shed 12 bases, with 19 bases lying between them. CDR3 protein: CASMPSRLWGQFF. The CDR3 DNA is TGTGCCAGCATGCCTTCCCGTTTGTGGGGGCAGTTCTTC.

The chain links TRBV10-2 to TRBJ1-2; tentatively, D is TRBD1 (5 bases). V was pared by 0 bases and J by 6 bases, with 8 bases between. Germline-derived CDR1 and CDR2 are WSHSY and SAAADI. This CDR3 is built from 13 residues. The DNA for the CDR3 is TGCGCCAGCAGTGAGTCACGGGGGGATGGCTACACCTTC. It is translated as CASSESRGDGYTF.

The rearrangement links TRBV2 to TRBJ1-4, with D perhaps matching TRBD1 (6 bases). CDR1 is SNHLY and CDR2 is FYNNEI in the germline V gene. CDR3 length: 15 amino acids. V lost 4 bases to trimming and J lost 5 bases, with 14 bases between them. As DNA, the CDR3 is TGTGCCAGCAGTGTCACAGGGCAAAGGAATGAAAAACTGTTTTTT. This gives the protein CASSVTGQRNEKLFF.

CDR3 loop: CASSVGQLQETQYF. DNA for the CDR3: TGTGCCAGCAGTGTCGGCCAATTGCAAGAGACCCAGTACTTC. The genes are TRBV2 and TRBJ2-5; the D is unclear. In germline, CDR1 is SNHLY, CDR2 FYNNEI. The CDR3 sequence is 14 residues long. Deletions cut 4 bases from V and 2 bases from J, with 11 bases between.